This TCR beta chain is from a study of T cell repertoires in cytomegalovirus infection (dated by TCRdb to about 2019). Concerning the study at large: Peptide stimulations targeted recently identified HLA-C-restricted CMV epitopes, whose presentation resists viral immunomodulation, together with well-studied HLA-B-restricted epitopes. The HLA type of each donor mattered for the analysis, because public TCR beta signatures pointed to carriage of CMV infection along with the matching HLA type. Overall study outcomes, separate from this receptor: The ex vivo response was dominated by HLA-C-restricted CMV-specific TCR beta clonotypes, which also provided the single most frequent clonotype in two of eight donors. Carriers of CMV infection plus the relevant HLA type were discriminated by the cumulative frequency of public TCR beta family members in the study cohort and in an independent approximately 360-donor cohort.

The CDR3 goes from the cysteine to the phenylalanine over 15 residues. The sequence is cut down to CDR3 DNA, 45 bases in frame from base 1. CDR1 and CDR2, per the germline V gene, are MGHRA and YSYEKL. V gives up 1 base and J gives up 5 bases, and the segment between their germline ends measures 14 bases. What this sample's treatment or condition label stands for: in vitro stimulation with specific CMV peptide epitopes to enrich CMV-specific T cells. Sequencing was performed on an Illumina HiSeq 1500. Using fastp trimming at Q25 and MiXCR clonotype assembly, TCRdb reanalyzed the public sequencing data and kept in-frame beta chains. CDR3 protein sequences are deduplicated, and each keeps its most common genes and DNA. Recorded for this sample are about 830,000 distinct CDR3 sequences; approximately 30% of them occurred a single time. 9.5% to 15% of the sample is taken by the ten largest. This clonotype was detected a few times. The antigen it binds to is not known. Base qualities are not at hand, and no much larger clone is one base apart.

The V gene is TRBV4-1 and the J gene is TRBJ2-5; TRBD2 is a weak D gene call, 5 bases matching. The specimen was cultured CD8+ T cells from PBMCs, collected from culture after CMV antigen stimulation. This TCR came from a human donor in good health (CMV status not recorded). Some clones in this sample may be carry-over from other donors' samples. The nucleotide sequence reads TGCGCCAGCAGCCAAGCGGAGAGGGTGAAGGAGACCCAGTACTTC. This is translated as CASSQAERVKETQYF.